This TCR beta chain came from a study of blood T cell repertoires in COVID-19. Across the whole study: Spain, Italy and the United States supplied samples that represented acute and convalescent COVID-19. PBMCs, B-cell-depleted T cells, or T cells provided the cDNA or gDNA that made up the material.

The CDR3 sequence is 16 residues long. Germline V gene sequence: CDR1 SGHVS, CDR2 FNYEAQ. V shed 3 bases, J shed 5 bases, and the junction held 7 bases outside the gene matches. Participants spanned ages roughly 18 to 90 years and resided in roughly 22 US areas. This table comes from immunoSEQ multiplex PCR, and its TCRdb copy is limited to in-frame clones, with some not included. The sample shows over 200,000 clones, approximately 88% of them seen only once. V usage is TRBV7-6 and J usage is TRBJ2-5; TRBD2 matches 12 bases. Source material: PBMCs or T cells enriched from blood (not recorded which). The sequence derives from a woman in her thirties who had been exposed to COVID-19. In DNA, the CDR3 is TGTGCCAGCAGCTTCCTAGCGGGAGGGCCGGGCGAGACCCAGTACTTC. It is translated as CASSFLAGGPGETQYF. The full variable domain, rest sourced from reference TRBV7-6 and TRBJ2-5, is GAGVSQSPRYKVTKRGQDVALRCDPISGHVSLYWYRQALGQGPEFLTYFNYEAQQDKSGLPNDRFSAERPEGSISTLTIQRTEQRDSAMYRCASSFLAGGPGETQYFGPGTRLLVL.